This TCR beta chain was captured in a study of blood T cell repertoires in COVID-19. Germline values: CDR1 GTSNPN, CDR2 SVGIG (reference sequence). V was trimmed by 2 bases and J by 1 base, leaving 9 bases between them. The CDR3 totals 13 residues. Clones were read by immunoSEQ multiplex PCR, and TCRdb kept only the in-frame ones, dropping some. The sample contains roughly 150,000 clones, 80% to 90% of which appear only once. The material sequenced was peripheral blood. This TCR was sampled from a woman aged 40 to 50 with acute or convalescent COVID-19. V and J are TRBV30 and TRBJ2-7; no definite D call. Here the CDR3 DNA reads TGTGCCTGGAGTATCGCAGCGTCCTACGAGCAGTACTTC. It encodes CAWSIAASYEQYF. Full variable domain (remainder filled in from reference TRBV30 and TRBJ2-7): SQTIHQWPATLVQPVGSPLSLECTVEGTSNPNLYWYRQAAGRGLQLLFYSVGIGQISSEVPQNLSASRPQDRQFILSSKKLLLSDSGFYLCAWSIAASYEQYFGPGTRLTVT.